This T cell receptor (beta chain) was retrieved from a study of blood T cell repertoires in COVID-19. The data were produced by immunoSEQ multiplex PCR, yet TCRdb's version contains in-frame clones alone and is incomplete. The top ten hold 3.2% of the sample, which has some 490,000 clones, 80% to 90% seen once. This clone was recorded a few times. CDR3 length: 17 residues. Trimming took off 0 bases at V and 4 bases at J, with 16 bases between the two ends. Per germline, CDR1 SNHLY and CDR2 FYNNEI. Sequenced: peripheral blood. This TCR derives from a human donor in a cohort sampled during active COVID-19. The chain combines TRBV2 with TRBJ2-1; the D gene is possibly TRBD2 (6 bases). DNA of the CDR3: TGTGCCAGCAGTGAAGCAAAAACGGGAGTGGAATACAATGAGCAGTTCTTC. Translated: CASSEAKTGVEYNEQFF.